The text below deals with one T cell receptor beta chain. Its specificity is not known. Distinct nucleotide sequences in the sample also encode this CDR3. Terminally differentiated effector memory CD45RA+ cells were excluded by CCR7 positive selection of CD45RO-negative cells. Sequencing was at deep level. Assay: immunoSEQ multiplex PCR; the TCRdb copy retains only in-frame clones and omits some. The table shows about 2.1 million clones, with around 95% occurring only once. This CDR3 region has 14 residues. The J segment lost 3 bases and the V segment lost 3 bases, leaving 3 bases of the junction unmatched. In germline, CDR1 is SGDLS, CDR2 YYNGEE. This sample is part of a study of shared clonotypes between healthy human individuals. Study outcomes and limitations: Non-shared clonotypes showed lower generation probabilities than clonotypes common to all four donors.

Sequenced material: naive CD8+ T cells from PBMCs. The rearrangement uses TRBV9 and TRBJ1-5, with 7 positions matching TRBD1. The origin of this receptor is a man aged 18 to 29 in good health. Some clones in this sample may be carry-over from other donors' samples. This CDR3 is CASSAGTANQPQHF. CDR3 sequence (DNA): TGTGCCAGCAGCGCCGGGACAGCCAATCAGCCCCAGCATTTT.